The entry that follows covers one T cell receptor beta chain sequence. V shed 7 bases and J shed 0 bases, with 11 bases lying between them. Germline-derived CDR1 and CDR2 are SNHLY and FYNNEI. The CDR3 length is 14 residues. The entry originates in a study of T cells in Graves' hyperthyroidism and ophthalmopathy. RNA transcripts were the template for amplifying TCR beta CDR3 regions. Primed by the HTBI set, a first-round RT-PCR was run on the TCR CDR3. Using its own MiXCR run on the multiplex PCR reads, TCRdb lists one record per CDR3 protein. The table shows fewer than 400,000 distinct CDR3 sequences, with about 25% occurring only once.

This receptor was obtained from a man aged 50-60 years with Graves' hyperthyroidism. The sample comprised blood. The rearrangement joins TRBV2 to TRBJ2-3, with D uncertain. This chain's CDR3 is CASMKGGSTDTQYF. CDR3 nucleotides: TGTGCCAGCATGAAGGGTGGGAGCACAGATACGCAGTATTTT.